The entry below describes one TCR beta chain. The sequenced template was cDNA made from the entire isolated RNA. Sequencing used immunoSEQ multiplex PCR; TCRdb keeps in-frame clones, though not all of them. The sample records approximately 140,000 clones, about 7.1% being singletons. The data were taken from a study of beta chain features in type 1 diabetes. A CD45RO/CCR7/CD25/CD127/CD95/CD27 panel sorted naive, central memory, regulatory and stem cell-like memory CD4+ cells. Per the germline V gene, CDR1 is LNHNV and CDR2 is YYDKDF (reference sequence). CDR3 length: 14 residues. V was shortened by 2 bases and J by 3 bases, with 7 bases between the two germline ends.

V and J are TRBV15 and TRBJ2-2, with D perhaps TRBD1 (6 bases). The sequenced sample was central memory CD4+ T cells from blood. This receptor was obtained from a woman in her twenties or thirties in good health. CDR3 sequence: CATSRRQDTGELFF. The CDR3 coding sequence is TGTGCCACCAGCAGACGACAGGACACCGGGGAGCTGTTTTTT.